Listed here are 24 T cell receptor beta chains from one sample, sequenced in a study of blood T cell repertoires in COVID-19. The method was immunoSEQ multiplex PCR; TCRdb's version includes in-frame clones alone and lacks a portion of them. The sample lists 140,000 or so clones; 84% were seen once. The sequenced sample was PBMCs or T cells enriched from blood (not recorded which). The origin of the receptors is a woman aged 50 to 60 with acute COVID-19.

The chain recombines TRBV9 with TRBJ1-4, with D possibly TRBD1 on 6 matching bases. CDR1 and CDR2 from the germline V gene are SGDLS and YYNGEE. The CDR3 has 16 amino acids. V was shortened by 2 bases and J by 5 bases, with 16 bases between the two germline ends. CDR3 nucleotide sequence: TGTGCCAGCAGCGTCTCATCGGGACAACTCAATGAAAAACTGTTTTTT. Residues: CASSVSSGQLNEKLFF.

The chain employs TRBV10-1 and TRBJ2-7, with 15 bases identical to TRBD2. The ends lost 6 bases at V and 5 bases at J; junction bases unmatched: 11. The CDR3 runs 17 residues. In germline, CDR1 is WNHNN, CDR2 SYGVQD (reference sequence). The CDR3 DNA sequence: TGCGCCAGCAGCCCGATCGGGACTAGCGGGAGGATGGACGAGCAGTACTTC. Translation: CASSPIGTSGRMDEQYF.

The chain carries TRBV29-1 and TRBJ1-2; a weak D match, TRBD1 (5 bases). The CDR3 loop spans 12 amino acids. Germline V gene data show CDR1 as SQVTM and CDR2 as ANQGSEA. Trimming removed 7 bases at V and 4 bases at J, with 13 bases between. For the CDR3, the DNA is TGCAGCGGCCAGACAGTAGCCTATGGCTACACCTTC. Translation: CSGQTVAYGYTF. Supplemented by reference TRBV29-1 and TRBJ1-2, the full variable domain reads SAVISQKPSRDICQRGTSLTIQCQVDSQVTMMFWYRQQPGQSLTLIATANQGSEATYESGFVIDKFPISRPNLTFSTLTVSNMSPEDSSIYLCSGQTVAYGYTFGSGTRLTVV.

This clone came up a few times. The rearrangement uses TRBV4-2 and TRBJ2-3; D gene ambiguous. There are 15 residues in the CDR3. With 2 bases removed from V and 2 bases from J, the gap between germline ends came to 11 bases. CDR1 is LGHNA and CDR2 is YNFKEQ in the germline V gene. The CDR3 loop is CASSQRLDDTDTQYF. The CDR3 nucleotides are TGTGCCAGCAGCCAACGGCTAGATGACACAGATACGCAGTATTTT.

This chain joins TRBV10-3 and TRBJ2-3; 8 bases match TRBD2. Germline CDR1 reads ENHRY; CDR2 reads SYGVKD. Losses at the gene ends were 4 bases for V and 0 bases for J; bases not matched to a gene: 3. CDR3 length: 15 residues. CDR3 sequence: CAISVAGSSTDTQYF. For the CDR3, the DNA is TGTGCCATCAGTGTAGCGGGGTCTAGCACAGATACGCAGTATTTT.

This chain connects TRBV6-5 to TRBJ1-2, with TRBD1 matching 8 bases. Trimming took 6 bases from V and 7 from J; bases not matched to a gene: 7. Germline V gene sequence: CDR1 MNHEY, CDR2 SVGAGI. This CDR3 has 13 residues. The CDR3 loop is CASSETGDRGYTF. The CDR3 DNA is TGTGCCAGCAGCGAGACAGGGGATCGTGGCTACACCTTC.

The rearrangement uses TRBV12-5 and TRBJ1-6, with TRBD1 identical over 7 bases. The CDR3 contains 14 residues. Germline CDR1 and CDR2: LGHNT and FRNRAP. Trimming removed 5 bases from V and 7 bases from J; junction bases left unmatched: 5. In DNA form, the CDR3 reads TGTGCTAGTGGTCCAGGGACAGAAAATTCACCCCTCCACTTT. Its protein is CASGPGTENSPLHF.

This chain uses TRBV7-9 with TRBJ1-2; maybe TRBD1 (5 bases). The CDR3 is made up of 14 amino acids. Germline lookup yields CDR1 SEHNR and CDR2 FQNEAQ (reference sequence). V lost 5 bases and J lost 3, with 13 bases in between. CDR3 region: CASSPSGADYGYTF. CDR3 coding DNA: TGTGCCAGCAGCCCCTCTGGGGCGGACTATGGCTACACCTTC.

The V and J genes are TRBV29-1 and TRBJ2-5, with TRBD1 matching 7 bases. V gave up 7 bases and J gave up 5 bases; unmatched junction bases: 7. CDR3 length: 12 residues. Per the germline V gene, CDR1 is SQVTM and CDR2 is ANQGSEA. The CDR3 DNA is TGCAGCGCCCAACAGGGGTGGGAGACCCAGTACTTC. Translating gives CSAQQGWETQYF. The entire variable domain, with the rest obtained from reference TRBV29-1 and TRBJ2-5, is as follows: SAVISQKPSRDICQRGTSLTIQCQVDSQVTMMFWYRQQPGQSLTLIATANQGSEATYESGFVIDKFPISRPNLTFSTLTVSNMSPEDSSIYLCSAQQGWETQYFGPGTRLLVL.

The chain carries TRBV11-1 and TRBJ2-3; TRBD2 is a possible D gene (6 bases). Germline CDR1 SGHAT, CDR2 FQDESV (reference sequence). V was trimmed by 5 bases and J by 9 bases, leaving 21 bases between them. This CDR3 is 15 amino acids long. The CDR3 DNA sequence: TGTGCCAGCAGCCCAGGACTCGGGAGCCCCACAACGCAGTATTTT. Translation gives CASSPGLGSPTTQYF. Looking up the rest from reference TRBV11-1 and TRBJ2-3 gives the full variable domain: EAEVAQSPRYKITEKSQAVAFWCDPISGHATLYWYRQILGQGPELLVQFQDESVVDDSQLPKDRFSAERLKGVDSTLKIQPAELGDSAMYLCASSPGLGSPTTQYFGPGTRLTVL.

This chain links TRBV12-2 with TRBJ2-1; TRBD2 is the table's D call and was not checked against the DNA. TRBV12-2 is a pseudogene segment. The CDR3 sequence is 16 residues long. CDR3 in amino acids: CASRLSTSGVYNEQFF. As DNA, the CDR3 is TGTGCAAGTCGCTTAAGTACTAGCGGGGTCTACAATGAGCAGTTCTTC.

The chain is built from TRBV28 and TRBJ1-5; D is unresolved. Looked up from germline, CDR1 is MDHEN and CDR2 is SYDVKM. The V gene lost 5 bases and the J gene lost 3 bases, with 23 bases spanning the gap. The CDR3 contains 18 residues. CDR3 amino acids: CASSGRTGFHPLNQPQHF. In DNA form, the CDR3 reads TGTGCCAGCAGTGGGAGGACGGGTTTCCACCCTCTCAATCAGCCCCAGCATTTT.

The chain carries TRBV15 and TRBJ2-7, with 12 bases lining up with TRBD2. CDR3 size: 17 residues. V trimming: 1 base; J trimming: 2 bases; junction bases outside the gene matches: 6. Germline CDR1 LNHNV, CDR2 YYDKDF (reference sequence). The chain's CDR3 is CATSRGRTSGMPYEQYF. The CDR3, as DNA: TGTGCCACCAGCAGAGGAAGGACTAGCGGGATGCCCTACGAGCAGTACTTC.

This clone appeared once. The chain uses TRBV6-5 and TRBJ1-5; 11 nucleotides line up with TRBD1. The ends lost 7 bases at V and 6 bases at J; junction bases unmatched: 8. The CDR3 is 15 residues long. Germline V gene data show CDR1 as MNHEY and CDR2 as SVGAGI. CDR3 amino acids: CASTWTGGGGQPQHF. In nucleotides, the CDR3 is TGTGCCAGCACCTGGACAGGGGGCGGAGGTCAGCCCCAGCATTTT.

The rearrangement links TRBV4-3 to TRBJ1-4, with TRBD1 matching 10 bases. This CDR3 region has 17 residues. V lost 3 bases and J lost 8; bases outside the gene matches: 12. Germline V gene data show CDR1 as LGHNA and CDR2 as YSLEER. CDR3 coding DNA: TGCGCCAGCAGCCAGTATGCGAGGGGGACAGGGGACGAAAAACTGTTTTTT. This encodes CASSQYARGTGDEKLFF.

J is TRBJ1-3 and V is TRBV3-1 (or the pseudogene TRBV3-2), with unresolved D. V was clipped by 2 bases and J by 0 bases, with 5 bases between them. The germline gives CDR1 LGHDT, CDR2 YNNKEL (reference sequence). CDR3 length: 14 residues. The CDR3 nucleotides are TGTGCCAGCAGCCAATACAGCTCTGGAAACACCATATATTTT. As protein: CASSQYSSGNTIYF.

The chain's CDR3 is CASSLAGVHEQYF. CDR3 in DNA: TGTGCCAGCAGTTTAGCAGGGGTTCACGAGCAGTACTTC. J is TRBJ2-7 and V is TRBV28; tentative D call: TRBD1 (6 bases). Germline CDR1 and CDR2: MDHEN and SYDVKM. This CDR3 has 13 residues. V was trimmed by 2 bases and J by 5 bases, leaving 10 bases between them. The whole variable domain, remainder taken from reference TRBV28 and TRBJ2-7, is DVKVTQSSRYLVKRTGEKVFLECVQDMDHENMFWYRQDPGLGLRLIYFSYDVKMKEKGDIPEGYSVSREKKERFSLILESASTNQTSMYLCASSLAGVHEQYFGPGTRLTVT.

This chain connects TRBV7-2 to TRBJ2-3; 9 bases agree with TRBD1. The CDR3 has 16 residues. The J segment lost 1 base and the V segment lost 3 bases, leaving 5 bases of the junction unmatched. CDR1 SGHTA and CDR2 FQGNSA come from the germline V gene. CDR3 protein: CASSFRRDRGTDTQYF. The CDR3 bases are TGTGCCAGCAGCTTCAGGAGGGACAGGGGCACAGATACGCAGTATTTT.

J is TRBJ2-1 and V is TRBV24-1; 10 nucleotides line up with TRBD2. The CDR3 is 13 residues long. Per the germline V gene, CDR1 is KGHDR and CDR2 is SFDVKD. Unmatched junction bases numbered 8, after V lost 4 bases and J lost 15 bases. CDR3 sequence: CATSDRTSGQWFF. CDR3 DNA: TGTGCCACCAGTGACCGGACTAGCGGACAGTGGTTCTTC.

This CDR3 reads CAWSLRGGGTEAFF. As DNA, the CDR3 is TGTGCCTGGAGCCTGAGGGGGGGTGGGACTGAAGCTTTCTTT. This rearrangement joins TRBV30 to TRBJ1-1; TRBD1 is a possible D gene (6 bases). Germline lookup yields CDR1 GTSNPN and CDR2 SVGIG (reference sequence). V shed 3 bases and J shed 5 bases, with 16 bases lying between them. The CDR3 consists of 14 residues. The variable domain in full, completed from reference TRBV30 and TRBJ1-1, reads SQTIHQWPATLVQPVGSPLSLECTVEGTSNPNLYWYRQAAGRGLQLLFYSVGIGQISSEVPQNLSASRPQDRQFILSSKKLLLSDSGFYLCAWSLRGGGTEAFFGQGTRLTVV.

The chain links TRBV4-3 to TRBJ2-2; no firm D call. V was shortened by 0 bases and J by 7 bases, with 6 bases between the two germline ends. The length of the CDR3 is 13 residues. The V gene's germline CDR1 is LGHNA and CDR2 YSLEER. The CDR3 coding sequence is TGCGCCAGCAGCCAAGAGGGCTACGGGGAGCTGTTTTTT. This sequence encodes CASSQEGYGELFF.

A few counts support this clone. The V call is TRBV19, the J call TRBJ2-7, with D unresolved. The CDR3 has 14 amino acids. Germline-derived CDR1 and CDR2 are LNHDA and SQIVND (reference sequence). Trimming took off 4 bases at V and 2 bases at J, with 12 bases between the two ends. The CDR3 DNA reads TGTGCCAGTAGTAGCCAGGATCGGCCCTACGAGCAGTACTTC. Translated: CASSSQDRPYEQYF.

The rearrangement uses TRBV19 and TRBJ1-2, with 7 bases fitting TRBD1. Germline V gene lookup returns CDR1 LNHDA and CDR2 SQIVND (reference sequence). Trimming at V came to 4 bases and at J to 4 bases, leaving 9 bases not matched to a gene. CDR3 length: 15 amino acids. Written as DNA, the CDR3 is TGTGCCAGTAGTACGAGCAGGGGGAAGCTCTATGGCTACACCTTC. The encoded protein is CASSTSRGKLYGYTF.

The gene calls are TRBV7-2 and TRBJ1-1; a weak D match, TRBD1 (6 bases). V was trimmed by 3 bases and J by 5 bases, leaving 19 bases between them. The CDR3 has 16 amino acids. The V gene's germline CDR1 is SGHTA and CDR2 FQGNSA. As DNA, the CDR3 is TGTGCCAGCAGCTTTAGGTCTGGGGGGGGCGGAACTGAAGCTTTCTTT. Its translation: CASSFRSGGGGTEAFF.